One sample yielded the 15 T cell receptor beta chains listed below, sequenced in a study of blood T cell repertoires in COVID-19. Clones were read by immunoSEQ multiplex PCR, and TCRdb kept only the in-frame ones, dropping some. The table has 200,000 to 250,000 clones, about 79% seen once. The sample comprised peripheral blood. The receptors originated from a man of 80 years or more with acute or convalescent COVID-19.

The CDR3 nucleotides are TGTGCCAGTAGTATGAGGCAGGGGAAGTCTGGGGCCAACGTCCTGACTTTC. Protein product: CASSMRQGKSGANVLTF. V and J are TRBV19 and TRBJ2-6, with a possible D match to TRBD1 (6 bases). Trimming removed 3 bases at V and 1 base at J, with 13 bases between. The CDR3 loop spans 17 amino acids. CDR1 and CDR2 from the germline V gene are LNHDA and SQIVND (reference sequence).

On this clone itself: Other DNA sequences in this sample translate to the same CDR3. The V and J genes are TRBV20-1 and TRBJ2-1; D is uncertain. Germline CDR1 and CDR2: DFQATT and SNEGSKA (reference sequence). This CDR3 spans 11 amino acids. V was shortened by 6 bases and J by 1 base, with 4 bases between the two germline ends. CDR3 nucleotide sequence: TGCAGTGCCCGTTCCTACAATGAGCAGTTCTTC. Amino acids: CSARSYNEQFF.

The gene calls are TRBV27 and TRBJ2-7, with D perhaps TRBD2 (5 bases). Germline loops: CDR1 MNHEY, CDR2 SMNVEV (reference sequence). The CDR3 spans 15 residues. The V and J ends lost 0 bases and 1 base respectively, with 10 bases between them. The CDR3, as DNA: TGTGCCAGCAGTTTATCGGGGAGTCTATCCTACGAGCAGTACTTC. It yields the protein CASSLSGSLSYEQYF.

V is TRBV6-2 or TRBV6-3 and J is TRBJ1-4; no clear D gene. Trimming took 3 bases from V and 8 from J, leaving 4 bases between them. Germline lookup yields CDR1 MNHEY and CDR2 SVGEGT. The CDR3 is made up of 11 amino acids. The CDR3 reads CASSYREKLFF. The CDR3 nucleotides read TGTGCCAGCAGTTATCGGGAAAAACTGTTTTTT.

This clone was recorded a few times. This chain uses TRBV6-6 with TRBJ1-2; TRBD1 agrees at 9 bases. CDR3 length: 15 amino acids. With 8 bases clipped from V and 2 bases from J, the junction kept 9 bases outside the gene matches. Germline lookup yields CDR1 MNHNY and CDR2 SVGAGI (reference sequence). CDR3 in DNA: TGTGCCAGCCACACGGCGGGACAGGGAAACTATGGCTACACCTTC. As protein: CASHTAGQGNYGYTF.

The V call is TRBV6-6, the J call TRBJ1-2, with no clear D. Germline CDR1 is MNHNY and CDR2 is SVGAGI (reference sequence). The CDR3 spans 11 residues. V shed 8 bases and J shed 8 bases, with 12 bases lying between them. The CDR3 coding sequence is TGTGCCAGCTCCCCCGACGGGGGCTACACCTTC. Its protein product is CASSPDGGYTF.

This clone appeared once. The CDR3 coding sequence is TGTGCCAGCAGCTCCGGACAGGGGGCTGGCTACACCTTC. Residues: CASSSGQGAGYTF. The chain joins TRBV7-9 to TRBJ1-2, with 11 bases aligning to TRBD1. V shed 4 bases and J 7 bases; nucleotides not matched to a gene: 2. Germline V gene data show CDR1 as SEHNR and CDR2 as FQNEAQ (reference sequence). The CDR3 spans 13 residues.

The chain's CDR3 is CASSSQTPAPADTQYF. The DNA for the CDR3 is TGTGCCAGCAGCTCCCAAACGCCTGCCCCCGCGGATACGCAGTATTTT. The rearrangement joins TRBV7-9 to TRBJ2-3, with unresolved D. In germline, CDR1 is SEHNR, CDR2 FQNEAQ (reference sequence). V lost 4 bases to trimming and J lost 6 bases, with 20 bases between them. This CDR3 is built from 16 residues.

The chain joins TRBV13 to TRBJ2-3; D might be TRBD2 (6 bases). The CDR3 runs 15 residues. The V end lost 3 bases, the J end lost 1 base, and 11 bases lay between the germline ends. In germline, CDR1 is PRHDT, CDR2 FYEKMQ (reference sequence). In DNA, the CDR3 is TGTGCCAGCAGCTTTGGGGCTAGCGGCACAGATACGCAGTATTTT. This gives the protein CASSFGASGTDTQYF.

This clone was observed a few times. This CDR3 is CAWSRGWTEAFF. In DNA, the CDR3 is TGTGCCTGGAGTCGGGGGTGGACTGAAGCTTTCTTT. The gene calls are TRBV30 and TRBJ1-1; tentatively, D is TRBD1 (5 bases). CDR3 size: 12 residues. Trimming cost V 2 bases and J 5 bases, with 9 bases left between them. CDR1 is GTSNPN and CDR2 is SVGIG in the germline V gene (reference sequence).

The V call is TRBV18, the J call TRBJ2-2; tentatively, D is TRBD1 (5 bases). The V gene lost 3 bases and the J gene lost 2 bases, with 10 bases spanning the gap. In germline, CDR1 is KGHSH, CDR2 LQKENI. CDR3 length equals 15 residues. This CDR3 reads CASSPGQGNTGELFF. Here the CDR3 DNA reads TGTGCCAGCTCACCCGGGCAGGGAAACACCGGGGAGCTGTTTTTT.

This chain uses TRBV19 with TRBJ1-1; 8 bases fit TRBD1. This CDR3 is 14 amino acids long. V was clipped by 10 bases and J by 5 bases; unmatched bases: 12. Germline V gene sequence: CDR1 LNHDA, CDR2 SQIVND (reference sequence). The CDR3 loop reads CATNPGGGRTEAFF. The CDR3 bases are TGTGCCACCAACCCAGGGGGCGGGAGAACTGAAGCTTTCTTT.

The chain couples TRBV28 to TRBJ1-4; TRBD1 matches 9 bases. V trimming: 5 bases; J trimming: 7 bases; junction bases outside the gene matches: 8. Germline V gene lookup returns CDR1 MDHEN and CDR2 SYDVKM. This CDR3 spans 15 amino acids. The CDR3 nucleotides are TGTGCCAGCAGTCCAGGACAGGGGTGGGGTGAAAAACTGTTTTTT. Residues: CASSPGQGWGEKLFF.

The chain joins TRBV5-1 to TRBJ2-7; TRBD2 might be the D (5 bases). The CDR3 contains 15 residues. Germline lookup yields CDR1 SGHRS and CDR2 YFSETQ. Trimming took 0 bases from V and 0 from J, leaving 10 bases between them. The CDR3 sequence: CASSLAPGNSYEQYF. The CDR3 region has the DNA TGCGCCAGCAGCTTGGCCCCGGGGAACTCCTACGAGCAGTACTTC.

The CDR3 nucleotides read TGTGCCAGTACCGAATCTGGGGGACAGCGCACAGATACGCAGTATTTT. Amino acid sequence: CASTESGGQRTDTQYF. V usage is TRBV19 and J usage is TRBJ2-3, with TRBD1 matching 7 bases. CDR3 length: 16 residues. V shed 7 bases and J 1 base; nucleotides not matched to a gene: 11. Germline CDR1 reads LNHDA; CDR2 reads SQIVND (reference sequence).